The clone carrying this TCR beta chain was detected a few times. This sample is part of a study of blood T cell repertoires in COVID-19. Study as a whole: PBMCs, B-cell-depleted T cells, or T cells were the source of the cDNA or gDNA that made up the material.

Study processing details: Amplification of reference gene primers provided the estimated nucleated cell counts. Method: immunoSEQ multiplex PCR; TCRdb's copy keeps in-frame clones and lacks some. V and J calls and clone size are copied from that table; D and trimming were computed from the DNA. The sample carries roughly 190,000 clones, 86% recorded once. Per the germline V gene, CDR1 is SEHNR and CDR2 is FQNEAQ (reference sequence). V was trimmed by 1 base and J by 4 bases, leaving 13 bases between them. The CDR3 consists of 16 residues. J is TRBJ2-2 and V is TRBV7-9; possibly TRBD2 for D (5 bases). The clonotype originates from a woman aged 40 to 50 in a cohort exposed to, infected with or recovered from COVID-19 (not recorded which). Sequenced material: PBMCs or T cells enriched from blood (not recorded which). CDR3 sequence (DNA): TGTGCCAGCAGCTTAGTTCGGGGTGGTCCCACCGGGGAGCTGTTTTTT. It encodes CASSLVRGGPTGELFF.